Following are 17 T cell receptor beta chains from one sample sequenced in a study of T cell responses to AZD1222 COVID-19 vaccine. Profiled with immunoSEQ multiplex PCR; TCRdb holds only in-frame clones, not every one. The sample has fewer than 120,000 clones, about 88% seen once; the top ten hold over 1.5%. The sample was peripheral blood, taken on day 0 of AZD1222 vaccination. These receptors originate from an adult in good health.

This clone was seen just once. The chain has TRBV7-9 and TRBJ1-3, with 9 bases fitting TRBD1. The V and J ends lost 5 bases and 0 bases, in that order; junction bases with no gene match: 8. Germline loops: CDR1 SEHNR, CDR2 FQNEAQ (reference sequence). The CDR3 is made up of 17 amino acids. The CDR3 sequence is CASSLPGQGFSGNTIYF. The CDR3 coding sequence is TGTGCCAGCAGCCTACCGGGACAGGGTTTCTCTGGAAACACCATATATTTT.

This sequence joins TRBV5-1 and TRBJ2-1, with 8 bases identical to TRBD2. The CDR3 is made up of 18 amino acids. Unmatched junction bases numbered 12, after V lost 4 bases and J lost 0 bases. CDR1 and CDR2 (germline): SGHRS, YFSETQ. In DNA, the CDR3 is TGCGCCAGCAGCCCAACGGCTAGCGGGTATTTCTCCTACAATGAGCAGTTCTTC. It encodes CASSPTASGYFSYNEQFF.

The chain couples TRBV19 to TRBJ1-2; 7 bases are shared with TRBD1. The CDR3 covers 14 residues. V lost 5 bases to trimming and J lost 5 bases; unmatched junction nucleotides: 8. Germline V gene lookup returns CDR1 LNHDA and CDR2 SQIVND (reference sequence). The CDR3: CASSPRQGGYGYTF. CDR3 DNA sequence: TGTGCCAGTAGTCCTAGACAGGGCGGGTATGGCTACACCTTC.

This clone was seen more than once but under ten times. This rearrangement joins TRBV29-1 to TRBJ1-2; 9 nucleotides match TRBD1. J was trimmed by 8 bases and V by 4 bases; bases with no gene match: 17. Germline V gene lookup returns CDR1 SQVTM and CDR2 ANQGSEA. The CDR3 totals 16 residues. DNA of the CDR3: TGCAGCGTTGGAGCCAATCGGGGACAGGGCGAAAGGGGCTACACCTTC. Protein product: CSVGANRGQGERGYTF.

This CDR3 reads CASESAPHDTEAFF. Written as DNA, the CDR3 is TGTGCCAGCGAATCAGCGCCCCACGACACTGAAGCTTTCTTT. V and J are TRBV5-4 and TRBJ1-1; D remains unclear. This CDR3 spans 14 amino acids. Germline values: CDR1 SGHNT, CDR2 YYREEE (reference sequence). Trimming took off 7 bases at V and 3 bases at J, with 16 bases between the two ends. The full variable domain, rest sourced from reference TRBV5-4 and TRBJ1-1, is ETGVTQSPTHLIKTRGQQVTLRCSSQSGHNTVSWYQQALGQGPQFIFQYYREEENGRGNFPPRFSGLQFPNYSSELNVNALELDDSALYLCASESAPHDTEAFFGQGTRLTVV.

V usage is TRBV30 and J usage is TRBJ2-1, with 14 nucleotides matching TRBD2. The CDR3 consists of 16 residues. Germline assignment: CDR1 GTSNPN and CDR2 SVGIG (reference sequence). Trimming cost V 3 bases and J 10 bases; bases outside gene matches: 11. Here the CDR3 reads CAWSVQGLAGVREQFF. CDR3 DNA sequence: TGTGCCTGGAGCGTGCAGGGACTAGCGGGAGTTCGAGAGCAGTTCTTC.

The rearrangement uses TRBV10-3 and TRBJ1-6; 8 nucleotides line up with TRBD1. This CDR3 contains 15 residues. The germline V gene encodes CDR1 ENHRY and CDR2 SYGVKD. Trimming removed 5 bases from V and 10 bases from J; junction bases left unmatched: 10. Here the CDR3 DNA reads TGTGCCATCAGTCCTTCAGGGGGCCTTAGGTCACCCCTCCACTTT. It is translated as CAISPSGGLRSPLHF.

The chain joins TRBV18 to TRBJ2-7; D is undetermined. The germline gives CDR1 KGHSH, CDR2 LQKENI. Trimming removed 3 bases from V and 7 bases from J, with 16 bases in between. The CDR3 runs to 14 residues. DNA of the CDR3: TGTGCCAGCTCACCTACGGACCTCCTAGGAGAGCAGTACTTC. This sequence encodes CASSPTDLLGEQYF.

Of note for this clone: Within the sample, other DNA sequences also encode this same CDR3. The rearrangement joins TRBV29-1 to TRBJ1-1; perhaps TRBD1 as D (5 bases). V shed 6 bases and J shed 5 bases, with 10 bases lying between them. This CDR3 has 11 amino acids. From germline, CDR1 is SQVTM and CDR2 ANQGSEA. CDR3 DNA sequence: TGCAGCGTGGGAGGGGATACTGAAGCTTTCTTT. It translates to CSVGGDTEAFF.

This clone appeared once. The V call is TRBV29-1, the J call TRBJ1-2, with D unclear. The V end lost 2 bases, the J end lost 3 bases, and 10 bases lay between the germline ends. CDR1 SQVTM and CDR2 ANQGSEA come from the germline V gene. The CDR3 has 13 residues. The CDR3 region has the DNA TGCAGCGTTGAACGCCCGAGCGACTATGGCTACACCTTC. Its translation is CSVERPSDYGYTF.

This rearrangement joins TRBV27 to TRBJ1-6; weak D call: TRBD1 (5 bases). From germline, CDR1 is MNHEY and CDR2 SMNVEV (reference sequence). The CDR3 is made up of 15 amino acids. V was pared by 2 bases and J by 14 bases, with 19 bases between. CDR3: CASSLTVGPPRTLHF. CDR3 nucleotide sequence: TGTGCCAGCAGTTTAACTGTGGGGCCTCCCCGGACCCTCCACTTT.

J is TRBJ1-2 and V is TRBV9; D gene unclear. CDR1 SGDLS and CDR2 YYNGEE come from the germline V gene. The CDR3 length is 12 residues. V lost 1 base, J lost 5 bases, and 6 bases lay in between. The CDR3 protein is CASSVNPYGYTF. DNA for the CDR3: TGTGCCAGCAGCGTAAACCCGTATGGCTACACCTTC.

V is TRBV5-6 and J is TRBJ2-2; TRBD1 agrees at 7 bases. V gave up 4 bases and J gave up 4 bases; unmatched junction bases: 7. Germline values: CDR1 SGHDT, CDR2 YYEEEE. The CDR3 length is 15 residues. The CDR3 DNA reads TGTGCCAGCAGCCACAGGGGCTCCAGCACCGGGGAGCTGTTTTTT. Residues: CASSHRGSSTGELFF.

The CDR3 region has the DNA TGTGCCACCAGTGATCTCCGAAGCGGGGGGAGTGGAGATACGCAGTATTTT. It codes for CATSDLRSGGSGDTQYF. This chain joins TRBV24-1 and TRBJ2-3, with 9 positions matching TRBD2. This CDR3 has 17 residues. V shed 3 bases, J shed 5 bases, and the junction held 11 bases outside the gene matches. Germline V gene data show CDR1 as KGHDR and CDR2 as SFDVKD.

As DNA, the CDR3 is TGTGCCAGCAGCCCGGACAGGAATGAAAAACTGTTTTTT. It is translated as CASSPDRNEKLFF. The chain couples TRBV5-4 to TRBJ1-4; 7 nucleotides agree with TRBD1. Germline trimming cut 4 bases from V and 5 bases from J; bases unmatched to any gene: 2. This CDR3 comprises 13 residues. Germline V gives CDR1 SGHNT, CDR2 YYREEE (reference sequence).

The J gene is TRBJ1-2, the V gene TRBV5-1; tentative D call: TRBD1 (5 bases). CDR1 and CDR2 from the germline V gene are SGHRS and YFSETQ. CDR3 length equals 13 residues. V lost 0 bases and J 5 bases, leaving 8 bases between the germline ends. The CDR3 sequence: CASSLAGWYGYTF. CDR3 DNA: TGCGCCAGCAGCTTGGCAGGGTGGTATGGCTACACCTTC. Drawing the rest from reference TRBV5-1 and TRBJ1-2, the complete variable domain is KAGVTQTPRYLIKTRGQQVTLSCSPISGHRSVSWYQQTPGQGLQFLFEYFSETQRNKGNFPGRFSGRQFSNSRSEMNVSTLELGDSALYLCASSLAGWYGYTFGSGTRLTVV.

J is TRBJ2-7 and V is TRBV5-1; D is unresolved. Per the germline V gene, CDR1 is SGHRS and CDR2 is YFSETQ. The CDR3 has 14 amino acids. Trimming removed 0 bases from V and 4 bases from J, with 11 bases in between. CDR3 residues: CASSLEFPPYEQYF. The CDR3 nucleotides are TGCGCCAGCAGCTTGGAGTTTCCGCCATACGAGCAGTACTTC.